This T cell receptor beta chain stems from a study of identical twins' blood T cells. TCRdb reanalysed the 5' RACE reads using MiXCR and keeps one entry per CDR3 protein. Counted here are hundreds of thousands of distinct CDR3 sequences, roughly 27% occurring once; the ten biggest clones make up more than 5.5%. The clonotype comes from a woman aged 18 to 55 in good health. The sample taken for sequencing was PBMCs.

DNA of the CDR3: TGCAGTGCTAGTGGTACAGCCCTCGGATACGAGCAGTACTTC. Amino acids: CSASGTALGYEQYF. This rearrangement joins TRBV20-1 to TRBJ2-7; the D is unclear. Germline CDR1 reads DFQATT; CDR2 reads SNEGSKA (reference sequence). The CDR3 consists of 14 residues. The V and J ends lost 3 bases and 4 bases respectively, with 16 bases between them.